The present entry profiles one T cell receptor (beta chain) with its context. Profiled with immunoSEQ multiplex PCR; TCRdb holds only in-frame clones, not every one. The sample consists of 200,000 or so clones, around 70% of them appearing once. Cryopreserved PBMCs were the source of about 2 micrograms of genomic DNA, which went to TCR beta libraries. The CDR3 consists of 16 residues. Trimming cost V 5 bases and J 0 bases, with 15 bases left between them. Germline assignment: CDR1 MNHNY and CDR2 SVGAGI (reference sequence). This record belongs to a study of cytotoxic CD8 clonotypes in ibrutinib-treated CLL.

The input for sequencing was PBMCs, taken after 12 months of ibrutinib treatment. The sequence derives from a human donor with chronic lymphocytic leukemia. The chain recombines TRBV6-6 with TRBJ2-3; weak D call: TRBD1 (6 bases). The CDR3 bases are TGTGCCAGCAGTGCCTACAGGGTTATTAGCACAGATACGCAGTATTTT. Translation gives CASSAYRVISTDTQYF.